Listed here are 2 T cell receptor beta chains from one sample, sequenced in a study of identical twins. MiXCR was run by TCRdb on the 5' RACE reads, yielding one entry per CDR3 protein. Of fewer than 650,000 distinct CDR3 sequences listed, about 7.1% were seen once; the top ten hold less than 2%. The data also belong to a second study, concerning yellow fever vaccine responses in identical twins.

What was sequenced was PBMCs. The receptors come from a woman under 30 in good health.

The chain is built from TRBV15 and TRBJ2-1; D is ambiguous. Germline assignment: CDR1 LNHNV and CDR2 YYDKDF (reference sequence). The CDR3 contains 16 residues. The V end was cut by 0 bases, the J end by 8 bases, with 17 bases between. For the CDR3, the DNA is TGTGCCACCAGCAGAGATGTGTTGGGGTCGGAGTATGAGCAGTTCTTC. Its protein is CATSRDVLGSEYEQFF.

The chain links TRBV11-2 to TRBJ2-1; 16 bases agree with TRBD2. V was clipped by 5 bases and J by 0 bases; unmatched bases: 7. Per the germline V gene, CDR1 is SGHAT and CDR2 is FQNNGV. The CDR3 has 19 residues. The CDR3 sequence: CASSTGTSGGGSSYNEQFF. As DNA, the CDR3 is TGTGCCAGCAGCACCGGGACTAGCGGGGGGGGGAGCTCCTACAATGAGCAGTTCTTC. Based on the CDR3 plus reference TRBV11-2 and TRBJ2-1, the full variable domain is EAGVAQSPRYKIIEKRQSVAFWCNPISGHATLYWYQQILGQGPKLLIQFQNNGVVDDSQLPKDRFSAERLKGVDSTLKIQPAKLEDSAVYLCASSTGTSGGGSSYNEQFFGPGTRLTVL.